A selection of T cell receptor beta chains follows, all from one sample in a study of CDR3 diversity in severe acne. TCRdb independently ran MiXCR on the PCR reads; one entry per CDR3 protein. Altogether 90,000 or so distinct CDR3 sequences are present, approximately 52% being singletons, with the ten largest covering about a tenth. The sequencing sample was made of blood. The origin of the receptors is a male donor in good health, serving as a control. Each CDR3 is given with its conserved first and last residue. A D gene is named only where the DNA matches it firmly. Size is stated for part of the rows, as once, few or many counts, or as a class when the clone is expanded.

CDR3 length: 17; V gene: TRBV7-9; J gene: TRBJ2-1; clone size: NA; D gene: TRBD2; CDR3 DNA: TGTGCCAGCAGCGGCGGACTAGCGGGAGCCCACTACAATGAGCAGTTCTTC; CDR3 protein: CASSGGLAGAHYNEQFF
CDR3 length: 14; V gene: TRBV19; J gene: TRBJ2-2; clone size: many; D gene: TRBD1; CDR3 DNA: TGTGCCAGTACCCCGGACAGGGTGCCCGGGGAGCTGTTTTTT; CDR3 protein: CASTPDRVPGELFF
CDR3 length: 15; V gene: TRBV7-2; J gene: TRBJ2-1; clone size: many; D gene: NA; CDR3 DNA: TGTGCCAGCAGCTTAGTTTTCGGGGCCTACAATGAGCAGTTCTTC; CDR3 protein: CASSLVFGAYNEQFF
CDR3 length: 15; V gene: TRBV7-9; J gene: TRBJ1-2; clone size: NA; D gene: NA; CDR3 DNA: TGTGCCAGCAGTCCCGGGTCGGGGGACCGATATGGCTACACCTTC; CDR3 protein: CASSPGSGDRYGYTF
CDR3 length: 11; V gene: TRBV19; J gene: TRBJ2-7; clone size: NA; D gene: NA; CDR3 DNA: TGTGCCAGTAGCGATAGGTACGAGCAGTACTTC; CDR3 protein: CASSDRYEQYF
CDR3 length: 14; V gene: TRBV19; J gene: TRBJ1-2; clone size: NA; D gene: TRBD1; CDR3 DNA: TGTGCCAGTAGTATGCAGGGGGCCTTTTATGGCTACACCTTC; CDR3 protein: CASSMQGAFYGYTF
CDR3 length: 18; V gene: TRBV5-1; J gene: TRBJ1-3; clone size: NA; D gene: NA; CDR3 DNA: TGCGCCAGCAGCTTAGGCCCTGGGAGGCTGTGCTCTGGAAACACCATATATTTT; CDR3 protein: CASSLGPGRLCSGNTIYF
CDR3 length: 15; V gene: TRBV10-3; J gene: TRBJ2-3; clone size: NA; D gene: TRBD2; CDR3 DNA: TGTGCCATCAGTGAGAAGGGAGCGGGGGTAGATACGCAGTATTTT; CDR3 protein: CAISEKGAGVDTQYF
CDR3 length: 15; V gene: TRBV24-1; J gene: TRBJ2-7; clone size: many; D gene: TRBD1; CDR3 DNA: TGTGCCACCAGTGACCCCGGGACAGGGGCATACGAGCAGTACTTC; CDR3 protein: CATSDPGTGAYEQYF
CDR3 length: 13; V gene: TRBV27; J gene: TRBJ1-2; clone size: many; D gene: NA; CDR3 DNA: TGTGCCAGCAGTCCGGGTTGGGCGCATGGCTACACCTTC; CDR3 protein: CASSPGWAHGYTF
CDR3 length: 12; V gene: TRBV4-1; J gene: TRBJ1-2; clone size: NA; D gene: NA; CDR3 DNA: TGCGCCAGCAGCCAAGATCTTAATGGCTACACCTTC; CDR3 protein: CASSQDLNGYTF
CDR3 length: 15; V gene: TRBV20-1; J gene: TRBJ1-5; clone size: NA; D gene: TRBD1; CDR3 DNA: TGCAGTGCTAGAAGCGGACAGGGCTTTAATCAGCCCCAGCATTTT; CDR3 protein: CSARSGQGFNQPQHF
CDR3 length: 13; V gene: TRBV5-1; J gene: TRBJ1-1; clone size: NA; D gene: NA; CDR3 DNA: TGCGCCAGCAGCTTGAGGGACGACGCTGAAGCTTTCTTT; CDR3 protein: CASSLRDDAEAFF
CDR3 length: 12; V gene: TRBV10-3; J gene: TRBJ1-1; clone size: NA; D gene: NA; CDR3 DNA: TGTGCCATCAGTGAGTCGAGGACTGAAGCTTTCTTT; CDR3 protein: CAISESRTEAFF
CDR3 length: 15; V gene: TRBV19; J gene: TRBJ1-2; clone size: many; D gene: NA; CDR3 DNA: TGTGCCAGTAGTCCAGGGACTTTTGGGGCCTATGGCTACACCTTC; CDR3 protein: CASSPGTFGAYGYTF
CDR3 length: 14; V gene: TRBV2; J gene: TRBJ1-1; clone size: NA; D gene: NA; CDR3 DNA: TGTGCCAGCAGAGTGGGTTTGGGGGACACTGAAGCTTTCTTT; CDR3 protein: CASRVGLGDTEAFF
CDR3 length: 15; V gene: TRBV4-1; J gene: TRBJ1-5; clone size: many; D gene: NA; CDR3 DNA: TGCGCCAGCAGCTCCGGGACGGGGGCCTATCAGCCCCAGCATTTT; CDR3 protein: CASSSGTGAYQPQHF
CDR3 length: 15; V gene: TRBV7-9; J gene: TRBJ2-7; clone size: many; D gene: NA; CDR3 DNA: TGTGCCAGCAGCTCAGGGCCAGGGAGCTCCTACGAGCAGTACTTC; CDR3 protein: CASSSGPGSSYEQYF
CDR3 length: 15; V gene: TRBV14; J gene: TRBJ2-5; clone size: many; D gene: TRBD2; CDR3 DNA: TGTGCCAGCAGGTCTGGCGGGAGGTACCAAGAGACCCAGTACTTC; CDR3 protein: CASRSGGRYQETQYF
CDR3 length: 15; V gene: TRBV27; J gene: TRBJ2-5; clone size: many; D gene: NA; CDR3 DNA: TGTGCCAGCAGTTTATTCGAGGACTCCCAAGAGACCCAGTACTTC; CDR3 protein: CASSLFEDSQETQYF
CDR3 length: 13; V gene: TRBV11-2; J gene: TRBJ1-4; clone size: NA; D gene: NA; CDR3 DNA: TGTGCCAGCAGCGGAATCGGGGGGGAAAAACTGTTTTTT; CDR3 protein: CASSGIGGEKLFF
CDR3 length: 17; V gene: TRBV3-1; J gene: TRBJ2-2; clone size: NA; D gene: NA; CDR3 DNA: TGTGCCAGCAGCCAAGAAAACGGCGGGGTGAACACCGGGGAGCTGTTTTTT; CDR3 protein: CASSQENGGVNTGELFF
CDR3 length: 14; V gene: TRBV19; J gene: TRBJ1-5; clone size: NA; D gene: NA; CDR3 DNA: TGTGCCAGTGAACGCCACAGGGACAACCAGCCCCAGCATTTT; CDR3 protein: CASERHRDNQPQHF
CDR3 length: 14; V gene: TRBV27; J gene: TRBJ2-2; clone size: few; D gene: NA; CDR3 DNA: TGTGCCAGCAGTTTAGGCTTCCCAACCGGGGAGCTGTTTTTT; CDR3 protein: CASSLGFPTGELFF
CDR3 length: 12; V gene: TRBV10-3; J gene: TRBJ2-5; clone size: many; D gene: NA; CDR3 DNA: TGTGCCATGGGGACTTCCCCAGAGACCCAGTACTTC; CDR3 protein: CAMGTSPETQYF
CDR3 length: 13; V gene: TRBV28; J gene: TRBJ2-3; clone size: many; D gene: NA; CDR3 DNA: TGTGCCAGCAGTTCCGCCCAAACAGATACGCAGTATTTT; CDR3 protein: CASSSAQTDTQYF
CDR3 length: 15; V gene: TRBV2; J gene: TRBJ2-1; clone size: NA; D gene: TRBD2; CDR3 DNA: TGTGCCAGCAGAGCCGGGACTAGCGGGACGAATGAGCAGTTCTTC; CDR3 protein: CASRAGTSGTNEQFF
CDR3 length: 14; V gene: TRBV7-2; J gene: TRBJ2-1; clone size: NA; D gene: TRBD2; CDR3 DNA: TGTGCCAGTCGCAAGCGGGGGGCCTACAATGAGCAGTTCTTC; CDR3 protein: CASRKRGAYNEQFF
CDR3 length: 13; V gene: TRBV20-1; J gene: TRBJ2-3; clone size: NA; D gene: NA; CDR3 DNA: TGCAGTGCCGGGGGAGGAGGGACAGATACGCAGTATTTT; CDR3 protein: CSAGGGGTDTQYF
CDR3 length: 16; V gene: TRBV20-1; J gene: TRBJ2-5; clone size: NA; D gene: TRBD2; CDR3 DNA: TGCAGTGCTAGAGATACGGGGGGGGGCTTCGGGGAGACCCAGTACTTC; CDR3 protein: CSARDTGGGFGETQYF
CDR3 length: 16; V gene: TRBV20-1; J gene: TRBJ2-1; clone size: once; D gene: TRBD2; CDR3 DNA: TGCAGTGCTAGTAGCGGACTAGCGGGCCTATACAATGAGCAGTTCTTC; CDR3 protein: CSASSGLAGLYNEQFF
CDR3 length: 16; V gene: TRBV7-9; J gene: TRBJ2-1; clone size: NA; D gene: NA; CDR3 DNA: TGTGCCAGCAGCCAACAGGGGGCCCTAGCGGGGGTTGAGCAGTTCTTC; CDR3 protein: CASSQQGALAGVEQFF
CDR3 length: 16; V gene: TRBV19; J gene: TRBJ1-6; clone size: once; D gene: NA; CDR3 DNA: TGTGCCACCACCGCCTCCCAGGGAAGGGGTAATTCACCCCTCCACTTT; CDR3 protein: CATTASQGRGNSPLHF
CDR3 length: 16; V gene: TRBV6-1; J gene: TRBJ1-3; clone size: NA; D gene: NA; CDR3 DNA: TGTGCCAGCAGTACGAGGTGGAGCAACTCTGGAAACACCATATATTTT; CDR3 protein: CASSTRWSNSGNTIYF
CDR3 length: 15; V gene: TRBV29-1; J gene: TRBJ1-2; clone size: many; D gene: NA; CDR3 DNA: TGCAGCGTTGAAGATCGCGAGACGGCTAACTATGGCTACACCTTC; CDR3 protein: CSVEDRETANYGYTF
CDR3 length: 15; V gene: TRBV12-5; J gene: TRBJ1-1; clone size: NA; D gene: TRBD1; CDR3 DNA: TGTGCTAGTGGTTTGGCCCCCGTTACAGGGGGCGGTCCAATCTTT; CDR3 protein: CASGLAPVTGGGPIF
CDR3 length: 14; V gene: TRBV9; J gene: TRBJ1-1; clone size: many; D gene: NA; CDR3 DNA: TGTGCCAGCAGCGTAGGTCTGCAGAACACTGAAGCTTTCTTT; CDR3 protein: CASSVGLQNTEAFF
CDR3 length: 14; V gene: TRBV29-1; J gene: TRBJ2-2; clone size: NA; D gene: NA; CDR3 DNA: TGCAGCGTTGGGCGAAGTACGGACACCGGGGAGCTGTTTTTT; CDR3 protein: CSVGRSTDTGELFF
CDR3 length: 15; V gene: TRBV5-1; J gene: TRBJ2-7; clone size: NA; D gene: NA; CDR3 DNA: TGCGCCAGCAGCCCCCCCCCCCCCCCCCCCTACGAGCAGTACTTC; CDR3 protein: CASSPPPPPPYEQYF
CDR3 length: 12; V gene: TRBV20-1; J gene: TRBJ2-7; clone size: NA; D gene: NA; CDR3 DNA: TGCAGTGCTAGGTCCGGGGTATACGAGCAGTACTTC; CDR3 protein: CSARSGVYEQYF
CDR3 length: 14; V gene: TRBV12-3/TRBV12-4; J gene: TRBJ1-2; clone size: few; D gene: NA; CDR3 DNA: TGTGCCAGCAGTTTTCCCCCCCTCGGACGTGGCTACACCTTC; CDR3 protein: CASSFPPLGRGYTF
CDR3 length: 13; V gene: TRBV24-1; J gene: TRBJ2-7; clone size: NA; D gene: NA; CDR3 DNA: TGTGCCACCAGTGATTTGTCTCCGGGGGAGCAGTACTTC; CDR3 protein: CATSDLSPGEQYF
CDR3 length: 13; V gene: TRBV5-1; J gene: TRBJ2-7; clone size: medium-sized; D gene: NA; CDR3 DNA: TGCGCCAGCAGCTTGGGACGGTCCTACGAGCAGTACTTC; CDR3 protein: CASSLGRSYEQYF
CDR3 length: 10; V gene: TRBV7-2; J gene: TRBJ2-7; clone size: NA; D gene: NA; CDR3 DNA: TGTGCCCGGGGCTCCTACGAGCAGTACTTC; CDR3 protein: CARGSYEQYF
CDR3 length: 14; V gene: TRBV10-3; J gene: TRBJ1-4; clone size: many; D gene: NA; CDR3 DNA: TGTGCCATCAGTGAGTCTGGTACAGCTGAAAAACTGTTTTTT; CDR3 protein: CAISESGTAEKLFF